This T cell receptor (beta chain) was recovered during a study of T cells after yellow fever vaccination (dated by TCRdb to about 2019). About the investigation overall: The SMART-Seq v4 Ultra Low Input RNA kit was used to prepare libraries from fractions with low cell numbers. The cohort comprised two healthy male donors, one aged 18 to 30 and one aged 30 to 40 years. To track T-cell clones before and after primary and booster YFV17D yellow fever vaccination, bulk TCR alpha and beta repertoires were sequenced longitudinally. Blood was collected at multiple timepoints before and after primary and secondary immunization, and bulk PBMC replicates and cell subsets were isolated.

Results the study describes overall, beyond this receptor: A small share of clonotypes was detected in both CD4 and CD8 compartments, with the overlap likely arising from convergent recombination. Computational filtering was needed because FACS-sorted repertoires could contain abundant contaminating clonotypes from the bulk population. Compared with the primary T-cell response, the secondary T-cell response was weaker but faster, peaking on day 5 rather than day 15. After the booster, most of the clones that had expanded following primary vaccination were detected again (approximately 96% of CD4 and 80% to 90% of CD8), which suggests that memory was broadly maintained. Only a couple of donors were included in the study, so the extent to which the findings can be generalized is limited.

From the cysteine up to the phenylalanine, the CDR3 has a length of 12 residues. The only DNA kept is the CDR3, 36 bases in frame from the first base. CDR1 LGHNA and CDR2 YNFKEQ were looked up in the germline V gene. The germline ends are 5 bases apart after V is trimmed by 4 bases and J by 5 bases. The treatment or condition label, read with the paper, signifies: live attenuated yellow fever vaccine strain. A standard Ficoll-Paque protocol was used to isolate PBMCs from peripheral blood. Dynabeads CD4 and CD8 positive selection kits were used to isolate CD4 and CD8 T-cell fractions. RNA was extracted with TriZol from bulk PBMCs, CD4 and CD8 fractions, and dextramer-positive and dextramer-negative fractions. Ten or more counts support this clonotype. The target of this receptor is not known. No qualities accompany the bases; no much larger clone lies one base away. TCR cDNA was made using 5'RACE template switching, a step that added a universal primer site and unique molecular identifiers. Priming for cDNA synthesis came from both the TCR alpha and TCR beta constant segments. Two PCR steps were used to amplify libraries, with sample barcodes and sequencing adapters being added in the second step. Sequencing of libraries was done on Illumina HiSeq 2500 (2x100 bp) or NovaSeq (2x150 bp). As for how the authors treated the data: MIGEC was used to demultiplex reads and collapse the reads into UMI consensus sequences, and MiXCR was used for V(D)J alignment. Vaccine-responding clonotypes were defined with edgeR using replicate PBMC samples, requiring FDR below 0.01 and a log2 fold change above 5 up to day 15. Bulk clonotypes were assigned CD4 or CD8 identity according to which sequenced CD4 or CD8 repertoire held them at higher abundance. Clones were called with MiXCR by TCRdb after fastp trimmed the public reads at Q25, and only in-frame beta chains were retained. Rows matching on CDR3 protein sequence are summarized as one entry with the most common DNA and genes. The V and J calls and clone size come from TCRdb's table, not from the authors' own analysis. The sample table contains 140,000 to 150,000 distinct CDR3 sequences; only one count was recorded for 6.6% of them. 0.55% to 0.7% of the sample rests with the top ten.

The V and J segments used are TRBV4-2 and TRBJ1-4, with no confidently assigned D gene. Source: CD4+ T cells sorted from PBMCs, taken 10 days after the yellow fever booster vaccination. The TCR originated in a man aged 25-40 years who received the YFV17D yellow fever vaccine. The CDR3 has the sequence CASSRLNEKLFF. The sequence in DNA is TGTGCCAGCAGCCGGTTGAATGAAAAACTGTTTTTT.